This TCR beta chain was profiled in a study of cytomegalovirus exposure and HLA in healthy donors. Broader study findings: Later analysis associated a missense DCLRE1C variant with TCR beta V- and J-gene trimming.

This clone was counted only a few times. No antigen is known for it. This PCR relied on a set of 60 Vbeta primers and 13 Jbeta primers. The method was immunoSEQ multiplex PCR; TCRdb's version includes in-frame clones alone and lacks a portion of them. Altogether about 160,000 clones are present, over 70% being singletons, with the ten largest covering 1.1% to 1.5%. This CDR3 spans 14 amino acids. V dropped 0 bases and J dropped 0 bases, with 5 bases sitting between them. Germline V CDR1 and CDR2: MNHEY, SMNVEV (reference sequence). Sequenced material: PBMCs. The TCR was taken from a woman aged 25-40 years in good health and CMV-seronegative. The V and J genes are TRBV27 and TRBJ1-2; no definite D call. Here the CDR3 reads CASSLSSTNYGYTF. In DNA, the CDR3 is TGTGCCAGCAGTTTATCGAGCACTAACTATGGCTACACCTTC.